Following are 14 T cell receptor beta chains from one sample sequenced in a study of Graves' ophthalmopathy and Graves' hyperthyroidism. TCR beta CDR3 regions were amplified from RNA transcripts. The library came from an HTBI-primed first-round RT-PCR and a second-round multiplex PCR. MiXCR, applied by TCRdb to the multiplex PCR reads, yields one record per CDR3 protein. The data contain around 40,000 distinct CDR3 sequences, 40% to 65% of them singletons. The material sequenced was peripheral blood. The receptors stem from an adult man with Graves' ophthalmopathy.

The chain recombines TRBV2 with TRBJ2-5; possible D gene TRBD1, 8 bases. Germline V gene lookup returns CDR1 SNHLY and CDR2 FYNNEI. CDR3 length equals 15 residues. V was pared by 6 bases and J by 5 bases, with 19 bases between. Here the CDR3 reads CASSSHRGGMETQYF. DNA of the CDR3: TGTGCCAGCAGCTCGCACAGGGGGGGGATGGAGACCCAGTACTTC.

This clonotype was seen more than once but under ten times. The rearrangement links TRBV5-6 to TRBJ1-6; tentatively, D is TRBD1 (5 bases). V lost 0 bases to trimming and J lost 10 bases, with 14 bases between them. Germline V gene data show CDR1 as SGHDT and CDR2 as YYEEEE. The CDR3 totals 15 residues. CDR3 DNA: TGTGCCAGCAGCTTGGCAGGTCAGGGTGTATCACCCCTCCACTTT. Its translation is CASSLAGQGVSPLHF.

This chain links TRBV6-4 with TRBJ1-4, with no clear D. Trimming left V 2 bases short and J 8 bases short, with 15 bases between. This CDR3 has 15 amino acids. Per the germline V gene, CDR1 is MRHNA and CDR2 is SNTAGT. The CDR3 nucleotides read TGTGCCAGCAGTGACGGGGAGGGCACCGGGGAAAAACTGTTTTTT. Its translation is CASSDGEGTGEKLFF.

This clonotype was seen ten or more times. V and J are TRBV4-3 and TRBJ2-3, with no clear D. V lost 0 bases and J 0 bases, leaving 13 bases between the germline ends. This CDR3 contains 17 residues. CDR1 and CDR2 from the germline V gene are LGHNA and YSLEER. The CDR3 region is CASSQEYKVTSTDTQYF. CDR3 bases: TGCGCCAGCAGCCAAGAGTACAAGGTAACAAGCACAGATACGCAGTATTTT.

The chain joins TRBV10-2 to TRBJ2-7, with 10 bases lining up with TRBD2. V gave up 0 bases and J gave up 1 base; unmatched junction bases: 3. CDR3 size: 16 residues. CDR1 is WSHSY, CDR2 SAAADI, per germline. The CDR3 loop is CASSESLAGGSYEQYF. CDR3 DNA: TGCGCCAGCAGTGAGTCCTTAGCGGGAGGATCCTACGAGCAGTACTTC.

This clonotype was observed many times. This sequence joins TRBV6-2 or TRBV6-3 and TRBJ2-7, with 8 bases identical to TRBD1. Germline-derived CDR1 and CDR2 are MNHEY and SVGEGT. CDR3 length: 14 residues. The V segment lost 0 bases and the J segment 12 bases; nucleotides outside the gene matches: 10. The CDR3 DNA reads TGTGCCAGCAGTTACTCTGGCAGGGGGCGCGTAATGTACTTC. It codes for CASSYSGRGRVMYF.

J is TRBJ2-1 and V is TRBV15, with 11 bases lining up with TRBD2. The V and J ends lost 3 bases and 0 bases, in that order; junction bases with no gene match: 10. The CDR3 is made up of 19 amino acids. CDR1 is LNHNV and CDR2 is YYDKDF in the germline V gene (reference sequence). The CDR3 region has the DNA TGTGCCACCAGCAGCCAGGGAGCTAGCGGGGGGCACTCCTACAATGAGCAGTTCTTC. Protein sequence: CATSSQGASGGHSYNEQFF.

By proportion, this clonotype is medium-sized (0.01 to 0.1%). This rearrangement joins TRBV25-1 to TRBJ1-2; maybe TRBD1 (5 bases). The CDR3 extends over 14 amino acids. The V and J ends lost 3 bases and 4 bases respectively, with 12 bases between them. CDR1 MGHDK and CDR2 SYGVNS come from the germline V gene. CDR3 nucleotides: TGTGCCAGCAGTGACAGGGCGGAACGCTATGGCTACACCTTC. Its translation is CASSDRAERYGYTF.

The chain links TRBV29-1 to TRBJ2-7, with D perhaps matching TRBD1 (5 bases). This CDR3 has 14 residues. Germline-derived CDR1 and CDR2 are SQVTM and ANQGSEA. The V end was cut by 4 bases, the J end by 0 bases, with 13 bases between. The CDR3 loop reads CSVGGLGRSYEQYF. CDR3 DNA: TGCAGCGTTGGAGGTTTGGGGCGCTCCTACGAGCAGTACTTC.

Ten or more counts support this clonotype. This sequence joins TRBV14 and TRBJ1-3; D call uncertain. The V gene lost 7 bases and the J gene lost 0 bases, with 19 bases spanning the gap. Germline values: CDR1 SGHDN, CDR2 FVKESK. This CDR3 contains 17 residues. The CDR3 is CASTTVRQIYSGNTIYF. The CDR3, as DNA: TGTGCCAGCACCACAGTAAGGCAGATTTACTCTGGAAACACCATATATTTT.

This clonotype has a count of ten or more. A much larger clone is a single base away; this may be a read error. J is TRBJ2-7 and V is TRBV2; D gene unclear. Looked up from germline, CDR1 is SNHLY and CDR2 is FYNNEI. This CDR3 has 14 amino acids. The CDR3 DNA sequence: TGTGCCAGCAGACTTAAGAGTACTTCCTACGAGCTGTACTTC. Residues: CASRLKSTSYELYF.

The J gene is TRBJ2-7, the V gene TRBV19, with 8 nucleotides matching TRBD1. The CDR3 length is 15 residues. Germline V gene sequence: CDR1 LNHDA, CDR2 SQIVND (reference sequence). V shed 9 bases and J 5 bases; nucleotides not matched to a gene: 15. The CDR3 DNA is TGTGCCAGCACCCCTCAGGGGGCAGGGAAAAACGAGCAGTACTTC. Its protein product is CASTPQGAGKNEQYF.

The CDR3 DNA reads as TGTGCCAGCAGCCGAGGGACCTACGAGCAGTACTTC. This codes for CASSRGTYEQYF. V usage is TRBV14 and J usage is TRBJ2-7; D perhaps matches TRBD2 (5 bases). With 4 bases removed from V and 2 bases from J, the gap between germline ends came to 6 bases. This CDR3 region has 12 residues. In germline, CDR1 is SGHDN, CDR2 FVKESK.

The rearrangement joins TRBV24-1 to TRBJ2-7; 8 bases line up with TRBD1. The germline V gene encodes CDR1 KGHDR and CDR2 SFDVKD. This CDR3 has 16 residues. With 3 bases clipped from V and 9 bases from J, the junction kept 15 bases outside the gene matches. The CDR3 coding sequence is TGTGCCACCAGTGATCCCGGGACAGCAGGGGGCGAAGGGCAGTACGTC. Amino acids: CATSDPGTAGGEGQYV.